This T cell receptor (beta chain) is from a study of T cell clones after liver transplantation. Study-wide context: TCRbeta sequencing after a pre-transplant mixed lymphocyte reaction identified graft-donor-reactive clones, later tracked in post-transplant blood. Until 12-24 months post-transplant, subjects got standard immunosuppression and no induction.

Thawed unstimulated PBMCs were FACS-sorted by CD3, CD4 and CD8 into two populations. The CDR3 consists of 15 residues. Germline V CDR1 and CDR2: MDHEN, SYDVKM. The ends lost 3 bases at V and 7 bases at J; junction bases unmatched: 7. This clone was detected a few times. Clones were sequenced by immunoSEQ multiplex PCR, and TCRdb holds only the in-frame ones, with some missing. The sample has roughly 73,000 clones, 80% seen once. J is TRBJ1-5 and V is TRBV28; 9 bases line up with TRBD1. The source was CD4+ T cells from blood, collected before liver transplant. This sequence was found in a human donor who received a liver transplant. CDR3 in DNA: TGTGCCAGCAGTTTCCGCGGACAGGGGCTACAGCCCCAGCATTTT. Encoded protein: CASSFRGQGLQPQHF.